The present T cell receptor beta chain was sequenced within a study of identical twins. The study's findings and limits: A cross-sectional statistical analysis, not follow-up of the same donors, supported the conclusions.

Unique molecular identifiers were present on the cDNA, which also gained a universal primer site by template switching. Each CDR3 protein gets one entry after TCRdb re-called the 5' RACE reads with MiXCR. Found here are more than 350,000 distinct CDR3 sequences, around 9.7% of them singletons; the top ten hold roughly 8.9%. In its sample, this clonotype was seen a few times. Its antigen is as yet unknown. Each donor was a healthy Caucasian. The CDR3 contains 15 residues. V lost 2 bases to trimming and J lost 0 bases, with 5 bases between them. Per the germline V gene, CDR1 is SEHNR and CDR2 is FQNEAQ (reference sequence).

Sequenced: naive T cells sorted from blood. The TCR originated in a woman between 50 and 59 years old in good health. This sequence joins TRBV7-9 and TRBJ1-6; D is unclear. The CDR3, as DNA: TGTGCCAGCAGCTTAAACGGCTCCTATAATTCACCCCTCCACTTT. Translated, it gives CASSLNGSYNSPLHF.